The rows below give T cell receptor beta chains drawn from one sample of a study of shared T cell receptors in the human thymus. The repertoire was sequenced with immunoSEQ multiplex PCR; TCRdb's copy has only in-frame clones and lacks some. The data show about 660,000 clones, over 75% seen once. Another study also made use of these data, one on human thymus T cells.

The sample taken for sequencing was thymocytes. The receptors were sampled from a boy in the first two years of life with a congenital heart defect. CDR3s include the opening cysteine and the closing phenylalanine or tryptophan. The D gene is left open where the match is weak. Some rows mark clone size as missing; the rest say once, few, many or name a class of expanded clone.

d_call	clone_size	v_call	j_call	cdr3_aa	cdr3_nt
NA	NA	TRBV5-6	TRBJ2-3	CASSSRDSLTDTQYF	TGTGCCAGCAGCTCCCGGGACTCCCTGACAGATACGCAGTATTTT
NA	NA	TRBV28	TRBJ1-1	CASSFIQAEAFF	TGTGCCAGCAGTTTTATACAAGCTGAAGCTTTCTTT
TRBD1	NA	TRBV5-6	TRBJ2-7	CASRSRTGDSYEQYF	TGTGCCAGCAGGTCTAGGACAGGGGACTCCTACGAGCAGTACTTC
TRBD1	NA	TRBV29-1	TRBJ2-5	CSVAGTGEETQYF	TGCAGCGTTGCAGGGACAGGGGAAGAGACCCAGTACTTC
TRBD2	NA	TRBV5-4	TRBJ2-7	CASRWGLARFTGQYF	TGTGCCAGCAGATGGGGACTAGCACGCTTCACCGGGCAGTACTTC
TRBD1	NA	TRBV18	TRBJ2-1	CASQGGQGPYNEQFF	TGTGCCAGCCAAGGGGGACAGGGACCTTACAATGAGCAGTTCTTC
NA	NA	TRBV2	TRBJ1-5	CASTQDSPLPQHF	TGTGCCAGCACTCAGGACAGCCCCCTGCCCCAGCATTTT
NA	NA	TRBV29-1	TRBJ2-1	CSVEQGNEQFF	TGCAGCGTTGAACAGGGGAATGAGCAGTTCTTC
TRBD2	NA	TRBV10-3	TRBJ2-1	CAISVGTSGKAGGNEQFF	TGTGCCATCAGTGTAGGGACTAGCGGGAAGGCCGGGGGAAACGAGCAGTTCTTC
NA	NA	TRBV4-1	TRBJ1-2	CASSHIYRVGGYGYTF	TGCGCCAGCAGCCATATCTACAGGGTCGGCGGCTATGGCTACACCTTC
TRBD2	few	TRBV6-5	TRBJ2-7	CASSYSSGGAYEQYF	TGTGCCAGCAGTTACTCGAGCGGGGGGGCTTACGAGCAGTACTTC
NA	NA	TRBV18	TRBJ2-7	CASSLPSGADDEQYF	TGTGCCAGCTCACTCCCCAGTGGGGCTGACGACGAGCAGTACTTC
TRBD2	NA	TRBV7-2	TRBJ2-7	CASSWTSGRASHEQYF	TGTGCCAGCAGCTGGACTAGCGGGAGGGCATCACACGAGCAGTACTTC
TRBD1	NA	TRBV4-3	TRBJ1-5	CASSSTYTGGRIQHF	TGCGCCAGCAGCTCTACGTATACAGGGGGCAGGATCCAGCATTTT
NA	NA	TRBV7-2	TRBJ2-7	CASSPRGHSYEQYF	TGTGCCAGCAGCCCCAGGGGCCACTCCTACGAGCAGTACTTC
NA	NA	TRBV9	TRBJ2-5	CASSVAGCQETQYF	TGTGCCAGCAGCGTAGCAGGGTGTCAAGAGACCCAGTACTTC
NA	NA	TRBV18	TRBJ2-3	CASSASESTDTQYF	TGTGCCAGCTCGGCTAGCGAGAGTACAGATACGCAGTATTTT
TRBD2	NA	TRBV15	TRBJ2-1	CATSRRLAGGLFSYNEQFF	TGTGCCACCAGCAGACGACTAGCGGGAGGGCTTTTCTCCTACAATGAGCAGTTCTTC
NA	NA	TRBV7-9	TRBJ2-2	CASSLYRALNNGELFF	TGTGCCAGCAGCTTATACAGAGCCCTGAATAATGGGGAGCTGTTTTTT
NA	NA	TRBV21-1	TRBJ2-7	CASSKVRYLSSYEQYF	TGTGCCAGCAGCAAAGTCCGCTACCTAAGCTCCTACGAGCAGTACTTC